This section outlines one T cell receptor (beta chain) sequence together with its context. Its antigen remains undetermined. No per-base quality is available; no much larger clone lies one base away. TCRbeta CDR3 regions were amplified from genomic DNA using the immunoSEQ Assay, a bias-controlled multiplex PCR. Per the authors' processing: Nucleated cell counts per sample were estimated from amplification of reference gene primers within the assay. To quantify the absolute abundance of each unique TCRbeta CDR3 rearrangement, sequence reads were collapsed and filtered. For each sample, productive Simpson clonality was calculated as the square root of Simpson's diversity index over productive rearrangements. The table comes from immuneACCESS by way of TCRdb, which keeps in-frame sequences with V and J called. Part of the clones is missing from these tables; in studies checked, under half for an unresolved V gene and the rest for unknown reasons. The V and J calls and the clone size are those of that table, but D and trimming were determined from the DNA. A total of approximately 280,000 clones appear in this sample, roughly 86% of them only once. The ten largest clonotypes hold about 8.5% of the sample.

Between the V and J ends, shortened by 9 bases and 1 base respectively, the junction contains 4 bases. From a lookup of the germline V gene, CDR1 and CDR2 are MNHEY and SVGAGI. Including the terminal cysteine and phenylalanine, the CDR3 comprises 11 residues. Only the CDR3 portion is preserved as DNA: 33 bases, with reading frame beginning at the first base. This specimen comes from a study of blood T cell repertoires in COVID-19 (dated by TCRdb to 2019 to 2021). At the level of the whole study: Samples from collaborators originated in the United States, Italy and Spain and spanned both the acute and convalescent phases of COVID-19. The material from the prospective study consisted of cDNA or gDNA derived from T cells, B-cell-depleted T cells, or PBMCs. The dataset comprised deeply sampled blood TCRbeta repertoires from subjects exposed to, actively infected with, or recovered from COVID-19. A freely available public database, intended as a resource for researchers studying the immune response to SARS-CoV-2, is where the repertoires were released. Samples came from the ongoing ImmuneRACE study (first 160 participants) plus 1,254 subjects from 6 global collaborators. The sample metadata nearly always contained a de-identified subject ID, COVID-19 status, age in years and sex. Where available, HLA class I and class II types were obtained from metadata supplied by the sample provider rather than from assay-based typing.

Whole blood was collected in K2EDTA tubes by collaborating institutions according to the institutions' own protocols. For TCRbeta analysis, collaborators shipped samples in one of three forms: frozen whole blood, isolated PBMCs, or DNA extracted from either of those sample types. Summary of the overall study and its limitations: The quantity of clinical and demographic metadata differed by source and by participant and was supplied without curation.

The origin of this receptor is a man younger than 30 with active or convalescent COVID-19. The chain links TRBV6-5 with TRBJ1-5; too little of a D gene remains to name it. The source material was peripheral blood. The sequence in DNA is TGTGCCAGTGCGAGCAATCAGCCCCAGCATTTT. It encodes CASASNQPQHF.